This T cell receptor beta chain was captured in a study of patients and donors after allogeneic stem cell transplantation. The CDR3 loop spans 17 amino acids. Per the germline V gene, CDR1 is SGHRS and CDR2 is YFSETQ. The germline V and J ends were trimmed by 4 bases and 0 bases, with 19 bases remaining between them. In TCRdb, the RT-PCR reads were re-called with MiXCR into one record per CDR3 protein. Of 190,000 or so distinct CDR3 sequences listed, about 40% are singletons. V and J are TRBV5-1 and TRBJ1-1, with D possibly being TRBD1 (6 bases). The sequenced sample was blood, either unsorted or a sorted T cell fraction (not recorded which). The origin of this receptor is a human donor who was either an allogeneic HSCT recipient or a stem cell or donor lymphocyte infusion donor (not recorded which). It is not recorded whose cells these are; they may come from a transplant donor. For the CDR3, the DNA is TGCGCCAGCAGCAGAGGGGGAGTCTGGTCTTTGAACACTGAAGCTTTCTTT. It is translated as CASSRGGVWSLNTEAFF.